This T cell receptor (beta chain) emerged from a study of cytomegalovirus exposure and HLA in healthy donors. Germline values: CDR1 SEHNR, CDR2 FQNEAQ (reference sequence). Between the trimmed V and J ends, which lost 2 bases and 1 base, there was a span of 9 bases. The CDR3 spans 15 residues. 13 Jbeta primers and 60 Vbeta primers were used for the PCR. The data were produced by immunoSEQ multiplex PCR, yet TCRdb's version contains in-frame clones alone and is incomplete. The table gives approximately 110,000 clones; the top ten clones make up under 0.7% of it. Sample: PBMCs. The chain has TRBV7-9 and TRBJ2-1; TRBD2 might be the D (6 bases). The clonotype was recovered from a man over 45 in good health and CMV-seronegative. This chain's CDR3 is CASSLYRGSYNEQFF. The CDR3 DNA reads TGTGCCAGCAGCTTATATCGGGGGTCCTACAATGAGCAGTTCTTC. Complete variable domain (other parts from reference TRBV7-9 and TRBJ2-1): DTGVSQNPRHKITKRGQNVTFRCDPISEHNRLYWYRQTLGQGPEFLTYFQNEAQLEKSRLLSDRFSAERPKGSFSTLEIQRTEQGDSAMYLCASSLYRGSYNEQFFGPGTRLTVL.